This T cell receptor (beta chain) was documented in a study of cytomegalovirus exposure and HLA in healthy donors. Concerning this clone itself: The antigen is undetermined.

The junction had 8 bases not matched to a gene; V was cut back by 4 bases and J by 5 bases. Germline V CDR1 and CDR2: MNHNS, SASEGT. There are 15 residues in the CDR3. The PCR made use of 60 Vbeta and 13 Jbeta primers. Generated by immunoSEQ multiplex PCR, the TCRdb table keeps only in-frame clones and is missing some. The sample yields about 130,000 clones, over 70% seen once. Overall study results and limits: Follow-up analysis later connected one missense variant in DCLRE1C with trimming of TCR beta V- and J-genes.

The source of this sequence is a woman between 40 and 50 years old in good health and CMV-seronegative. The sample taken for sequencing was PBMCs. The V gene is TRBV6-1, the J gene TRBJ1-5, with 7 bases that match TRBD1. The CDR3 loop is CASSGQGGADQPQHF. CDR3 in DNA: TGTGCCAGCAGTGGTCAAGGGGGCGCGGATCAGCCCCAGCATTTT.